These 26 T cell receptor beta chains originate from one sample sequenced in a study of blood T cells in healthy people across ages. The authors ran a second PCR of roughly 7 to 11 cycles using a sample-barcoded 5' primer and a J-beta primer mix. One entry per CDR3 protein results from TCRdb running MiXCR on the 5' RACE reads. The sample includes roughly 800,000 distinct CDR3 sequences, 20% to 25% of them seen just once. These data also formed part of another study, on T cells of mothers and their children.

The sequencing sample was made of blood. These receptor sequences come from a boy between 5 and 17 years old in good health.

The chain employs TRBV4-2 and TRBJ2-3, with 8 nucleotides matching TRBD2. Losses at the gene ends were 1 base for V and 3 bases for J; bases not matched to a gene: 6. The length of the CDR3 is 16 residues. CDR1 and CDR2 from the germline V gene are LGHNA and YNFKEQ. The CDR3 DNA reads as TGTGCCAGCAGCCAAGGGGCGGGAGGCTGGACAGATACGCAGTATTTT. Amino acid sequence: CASSQGAGGWTDTQYF.

This clonotype was seen just once. V gene TRBV5-1 combines with J gene TRBJ2-7; 8 bases are a match to TRBD1. The CDR3 contains 14 residues. J lost 6 bases, V lost 2 bases, and 7 bases had no gene match. The germline CDR1 and CDR2 sequences are SGHRS and YFSETQ. CDR3 nucleotide sequence: TGCGCCAGCAGCTTCAGACAGGGGTTACTCGAGCAGTACTTC. As protein: CASSFRQGLLEQYF.

The gene calls are TRBV2 and TRBJ2-3; the D is unclear. V gave up 3 bases and J gave up 0 bases, with 16 bases separating them. The length of the CDR3 is 17 residues. Looked up from germline, CDR1 is SNHLY and CDR2 is FYNNEI. The CDR3 here is CASSEFIPRDSTDTQYF. The CDR3 bases are TGTGCCAGCAGTGAGTTTATACCTAGGGATAGCACAGATACGCAGTATTTT.

This clonotype has just a few counts. The rearrangement joins TRBV7-2 to TRBJ2-7; D is tentatively TRBD1 or TRBD2 (5 bases each). V was cut by 0 bases and J by 2 bases, with 11 bases left in between. Germline V gene sequence: CDR1 SGHTA, CDR2 FQGNSA. This CDR3 has 15 residues. CDR3: CASSLAGAPPYEQYF. DNA of the CDR3: TGTGCCAGCAGCTTAGCCGGGGCCCCACCCTACGAGCAGTACTTC.

The V and J genes are TRBV10-3 and TRBJ1-2, with D hard to call. This CDR3 is built from 13 residues. Germline CDR1 is ENHRY and CDR2 is SYGVKD. The V gene lost 6 bases and the J gene lost 2 bases, with 10 bases spanning the gap. Here the CDR3 reads CAIRSLGNYGYTF. The CDR3 nucleotides read TGTGCCATCAGGTCACTGGGAAACTATGGCTACACCTTC.

The chain has TRBV7-9 and TRBJ2-1; 11 nucleotides line up with TRBD2. With 7 bases clipped from V and 4 bases from J, the junction kept 18 bases outside the gene matches. This CDR3 contains 19 residues. Germline CDR1 reads SEHNR; CDR2 reads FQNEAQ (reference sequence). CDR3 protein: CASNSTTSGSQSRYNEQFF. The CDR3 nucleotides are TGTGCCAGCAATTCTACCACTAGCGGGAGTCAGTCTCGGTACAATGAGCAGTTCTTC. The full variable domain, with the rest looked up from reference TRBV7-9 and TRBJ2-1, is DTGVSQNPRHKITKRGQNVTFRCDPISEHNRLYWYRQTLGQGPEFLTYFQNEAQLEKSRLLSDRFSAERPKGSFSTLEIQRTEQGDSAMYLCASNSTTSGSQSRYNEQFFGPGTRLTVL.

This clonotype was seen a few times. The genes are TRBV29-1 and TRBJ2-7; D tentatively fits TRBD1 or TRBD2 (5 bases each). The CDR3 has 15 amino acids. Deletions cut 6 bases from V and 6 bases from J, with 24 bases between. Germline-derived CDR1 and CDR2 are SQVTM and ANQGSEA. CDR3 sequence reads: CSVLKRRQGYSEQYF. The CDR3 coding sequence is TGCAGCGTCTTGAAAAGGAGGCAGGGATACAGCGAGCAGTACTTC.

The chain couples TRBV21-1 to TRBJ2-5; the D call in the table, TRBD1, was not verified against the DNA. The J call is in doubt because the DNA end fits TRBJ2-7 better. TRBV21-1 is described as a pseudogene. The CDR3 covers 15 residues. CDR3 nucleotides: TGTGCCAGCAGCGTCCGGGAGACGTTAATCTACGAGCAGTACTTC. Amino acid sequence: CASSVRETLIYEQYF.

The chain links TRBV4-3 to TRBJ2-7; the match to TRBD1 covers 8 bases. In germline, CDR1 is LGHNA, CDR2 YSLEER. With 0 bases clipped from V and 2 bases from J, the junction kept 6 bases outside the gene matches. CDR3 length: 16 residues. The CDR3 spells CASSQDGTGNTYEQYF. The CDR3 nucleotides are TGCGCCAGCAGCCAAGATGGGACAGGAAACACCTACGAGCAGTACTTC.

The chain couples TRBV12-3 or TRBV12-4 to TRBJ2-5; D is unclear. Matching the DNA end better, TRBJ2-7 makes the J call doubtful. The CDR3 runs to 14 residues. CDR3 DNA: TGTGCCAGCAGTTTTATTGGTTCTGCCAGCGAGCAGTACTTC. Translating it yields CASSFIGSASEQYF.

This chain connects TRBV29-1 to TRBJ1-5; D might be TRBD1 (5 bases). The CDR3 runs to 13 residues. Germline V gene lookup returns CDR1 SQVTM and CDR2 ANQGSEA. V shed 5 bases and J shed 4 bases, with 12 bases lying between them. The CDR3 region is CSVQTAGNQPQHF. As DNA, the CDR3 is TGCAGCGTTCAAACCGCAGGGAATCAGCCCCAGCATTTT.

The chain joins TRBV2 to TRBJ2-5; TRBD2 aligns across 9 bases. V trimming: 7 bases; J trimming: 10 bases; junction bases outside the gene matches: 10. Per the germline V gene, CDR1 is SNHLY and CDR2 is FYNNEI. CDR3 length: 13 residues. The CDR3 sequence: CASNERGAWFQYF. The CDR3 region has the DNA TGTGCCAGCAACGAGCGGGGGGCTTGGTTCCAGTACTTC.

The J gene is TRBJ1-2, the V gene TRBV28; no firm D call. Germline V gene data show CDR1 as MDHEN and CDR2 as SYDVKM. This CDR3 has 14 residues. Trimming took off 4 bases at V and 8 bases at J, with 17 bases between the two ends. The CDR3 sequence is CASSSSGILYGYTF. The CDR3 nucleotides are TGTGCCAGCAGTTCCTCCGGGATCCTTTACGGCTACACCTTC.

The chain links TRBV5-1 to TRBJ2-7, with D possibly TRBD1 on 6 matching bases. Germline-derived CDR1 and CDR2 are SGHRS and YFSETQ. V lost 4 bases to trimming and J lost 2 bases, with 13 bases between them. This CDR3 has 14 amino acids. The CDR3 DNA reads TGCGCCAGCAGCAAGGGGACATCTGCCTACGAGCAGTACTTC. It is translated as CASSKGTSAYEQYF.

This chain uses TRBV7-6 with TRBJ2-5; D is uncertain. The closer fit of TRBJ2-7 to the DNA end suggests the J call may be wrong. This CDR3 contains 15 residues. Germline CDR1 SGHVS, CDR2 FNYEAQ. CDR3 coding DNA: TGTGCCAGCAGCTTAGCACAAGGGTTCGACTACGAGCAGTACTTC. This translates into CASSLAQGFDYEQYF.

This clonotype was counted at least ten times. The chain couples TRBV28 to TRBJ2-2, with a tentative D call TRBD2 (6 bases). The germline V gene encodes CDR1 MDHEN and CDR2 SYDVKM. Trimming removed 2 bases at V and 0 bases at J, with 7 bases between. The CDR3 contains 15 residues. The CDR3 sequence: CASSLTGANTGELFF. The CDR3 region has the DNA TGTGCCAGCAGTTTAACGGGGGCGAACACCGGGGAGCTGTTTTTT. The entire variable domain, with the rest obtained from reference TRBV28 and TRBJ2-2, is as follows: DVKVTQSSRYLVKRTGEKVFLECVQDMDHENMFWYRQDPGLGLRLIYFSYDVKMKEKGDIPEGYSVSREKKERFSLILESASTNQTSMYLCASSLTGANTGELFFGEGSRLTVL.

This clonotype came up a few times. The chain joins TRBV29-1 to TRBJ2-1; a weak D match, TRBD1 (5 bases). Germline V CDR1 and CDR2: SQVTM, ANQGSEA. This CDR3 is 16 amino acids long. The ends were cut back, 3 bases at V and 5 bases at J, with 20 bases in the middle. CDR3 DNA sequence: TGCAGCGTTGAGCTTCCCGGCAGTGGGGCCGACAATGAGCAGTTCTTC. Its protein is CSVELPGSGADNEQFF.

This chain joins TRBV27 and TRBJ2-3; the D gene is possibly TRBD2 (6 bases). Germline V gene data show CDR1 as MNHEY and CDR2 as SMNVEV (reference sequence). CDR3 length: 16 residues. The V gene lost 10 bases and the J gene lost 4 bases, with 24 bases spanning the gap. The CDR3 bases are TGTGCCACCTACGCCCCGGGACGGAGGGTCCCAGATACGCAGTATTTT. This gives the protein CATYAPGRRVPDTQYF.

The rearrangement joins TRBV5-1 to TRBJ1-5, with D tentatively TRBD1 (6 bases). The V and J ends lost 0 bases and 3 bases respectively, with 7 bases between them. This CDR3 contains 14 residues. The germline V gene encodes CDR1 SGHRS and CDR2 YFSETQ. CDR3 residues: CASSLGTVNQPQHF. CDR3 DNA sequence: TGCGCCAGCAGCTTGGGGACAGTCAATCAGCCCCAGCATTTT. The complete variable domain, with remaining parts taken from reference TRBV5-1 and TRBJ1-5, reads KAGVTQTPRYLIKTRGQQVTLSCSPISGHRSVSWYQQTPGQGLQFLFEYFSETQRNKGNFPGRFSGRQFSNSRSEMNVSTLELGDSALYLCASSLGTVNQPQHFGDGTRLSIL.

Only a few counts were recorded for this clonotype. V gene TRBV9 combines with J gene TRBJ2-1; D is tentatively TRBD1 or TRBD2 (5 bases each). Germline V gives CDR1 SGDLS, CDR2 YYNGEE. Trimming took off 0 bases at V and 5 bases at J, with 6 bases between the two ends. CDR3 length equals 13 residues. The CDR3 spells CASSVVGDNEQFF. CDR3 nucleotide sequence: TGTGCCAGCAGCGTAGTGGGGGACAATGAGCAGTTCTTC.

The chain has TRBV3-1 and TRBJ2-7; D gene ambiguous. Germline V lookup: CDR1 LGHDT, CDR2 YNNKEL (reference sequence). The CDR3 has 14 residues. Trimming took 0 bases from V and 3 from J, leaving 9 bases between them. The CDR3 protein is CASSQEHIGYEQYF. As DNA, the CDR3 is TGTGCCAGCAGCCAAGAGCACATCGGCTACGAGCAGTACTTC.

V gene TRBV7-2 combines with J gene TRBJ2-7; TRBD2 might be the D (6 bases). Deletions cut 1 base from V and 1 base from J, with 11 bases between. Germline-derived CDR1 and CDR2 are SGHTA and FQGNSA. The CDR3 is made up of 15 amino acids. This chain's CDR3 is CASSLDSSESYEQYF. CDR3 coding DNA: TGTGCCAGCAGCTTAGATTCTAGCGAATCCTACGAGCAGTACTTC.

This rearrangement joins TRBV29-1 to TRBJ2-5, with TRBD1 matching over 8 bases. Germline V gives CDR1 SQVTM, CDR2 ANQGSEA. The ends lost 6 bases at V and 5 bases at J; junction bases unmatched: 11. The CDR3 runs 14 residues. The CDR3, as DNA: TGCAGCGTCGCCTGGACAGGGACGAGGGAGACCCAGTACTTC. It translates to CSVAWTGTRETQYF.

This clonotype was recorded a few times. The chain has TRBV5-4 and TRBJ1-4, with D unclear. The CDR3 has 13 amino acids. Germline V gene lookup returns CDR1 SGHNT and CDR2 YYREEE (reference sequence). Trimming shortened V by 0 bases and J by 6 bases, and 6 bases separated the two germline ends. CDR3 residues: CASSLDQDEKLFF. CDR3 nucleotide sequence: TGTGCCAGCAGCTTGGACCAGGATGAAAAACTGTTTTTT. Looking up the rest from reference TRBV5-4 and TRBJ1-4 gives the full variable domain: ETGVTQSPTHLIKTRGQQVTLRCSSQSGHNTVSWYQQALGQGPQFIFQYYREEENGRGNFPPRFSGLQFPNYSSELNVNALELDDSALYLCASSLDQDEKLFFGSGTQLSVL.

The chain has TRBV5-1 and TRBJ2-5; maybe TRBD1 (6 bases). Between the trimmed V and J ends, which lost 3 bases and 2 bases, there was a span of 14 bases. Germline CDR1 is SGHRS and CDR2 is YFSETQ. CDR3 length: 15 amino acids. CDR3 sequence (DNA): TGCGCCAGCAGCTGGACGGACAGATTACAAGAGACCCAGTACTTC. This translates into CASSWTDRLQETQYF.

The V call is TRBV5-1, the J call TRBJ2-3; D remains unclear. The V end lost 0 bases, the J end lost 0 bases, and 8 bases lay between the germline ends. This CDR3 region has 15 residues. Germline V lookup: CDR1 SGHRS, CDR2 YFSETQ. The CDR3 bases are TGCGCCAGCAGCTTGGTCCGGGTGAGCACAGATACGCAGTATTTT. It codes for CASSLVRVSTDTQYF.